This TCR beta chain came from a study of beta chain features in type 1 diabetes. Study-level points and caveats: In every one of the four CD4+ subsets, TCRB CDR3s were moderately but significantly shorter in Type 1 diabetes patients.

Every isolated RNA sample was fully reverse transcribed, so sequencing captured expressed TCRB transcripts. The repertoire was sequenced with immunoSEQ multiplex PCR; TCRdb's copy has only in-frame clones and lacks some. The table shows 300,000 or so clones, with approximately 14% occurring only once. Details on this clone: Antigen: not known.

Trimming removed 4 bases from V and 1 base from J, with 11 bases in between. In germline, CDR1 is MDHEN, CDR2 SYDVKM. CDR3 length: 14 residues. The chain uses TRBV28 and TRBJ2-7; no clear D. The receptor comes from a young man with type 1 diabetes. The sample consisted of naive CD4+ T cells from blood. Written as DNA, the CDR3 is TGTGCCAGCAGTTCCCCAGCTAGTTCCTACGAGCAGTACTTC. Encoded protein: CASSSPASSYEQYF.